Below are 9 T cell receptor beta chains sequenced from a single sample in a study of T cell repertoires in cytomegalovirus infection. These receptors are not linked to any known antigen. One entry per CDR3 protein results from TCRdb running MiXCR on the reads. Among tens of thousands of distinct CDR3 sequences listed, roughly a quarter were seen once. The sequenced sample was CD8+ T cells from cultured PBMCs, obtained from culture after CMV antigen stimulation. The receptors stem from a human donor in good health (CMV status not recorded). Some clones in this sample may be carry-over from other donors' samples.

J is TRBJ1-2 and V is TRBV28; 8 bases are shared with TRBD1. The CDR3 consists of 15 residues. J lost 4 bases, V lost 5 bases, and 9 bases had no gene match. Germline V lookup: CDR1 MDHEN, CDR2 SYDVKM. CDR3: CASSTTRQGIYGYTF. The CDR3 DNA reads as TGTGCCAGCAGTACCACCAGACAGGGGATCTATGGCTACACCTTC.

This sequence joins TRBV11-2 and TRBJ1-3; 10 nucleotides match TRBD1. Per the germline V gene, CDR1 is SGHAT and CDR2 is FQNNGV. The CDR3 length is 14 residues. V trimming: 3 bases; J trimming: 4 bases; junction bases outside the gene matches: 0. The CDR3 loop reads CASSLDRGGNTIYF. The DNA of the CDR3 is TGTGCCAGCAGCTTGGACAGGGGGGGAAACACCATATATTTT.

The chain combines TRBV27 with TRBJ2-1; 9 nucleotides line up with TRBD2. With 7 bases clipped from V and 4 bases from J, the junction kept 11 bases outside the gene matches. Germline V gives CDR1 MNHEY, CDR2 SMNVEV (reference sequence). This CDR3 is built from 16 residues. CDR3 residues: CASTSLRSGGYNEQFF. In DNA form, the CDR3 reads TGTGCCAGCACTTCTCTTAGGAGCGGGGGGTACAATGAGCAGTTCTTC.

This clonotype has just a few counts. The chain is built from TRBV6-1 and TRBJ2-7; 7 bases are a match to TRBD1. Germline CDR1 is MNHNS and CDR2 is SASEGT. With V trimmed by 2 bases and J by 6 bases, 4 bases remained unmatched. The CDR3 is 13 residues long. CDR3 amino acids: CASSEYRGAEQYF. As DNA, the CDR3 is TGTGCCAGCAGTGAATACAGGGGAGCCGAGCAGTACTTC.

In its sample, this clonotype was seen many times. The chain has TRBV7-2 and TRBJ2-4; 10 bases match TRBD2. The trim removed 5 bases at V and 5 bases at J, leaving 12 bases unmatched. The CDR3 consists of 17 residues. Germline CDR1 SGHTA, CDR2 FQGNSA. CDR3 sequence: CASSRTSGVGGENIQYF. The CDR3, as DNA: TGTGCCAGCAGCCGAACTAGCGGGGTAGGAGGGGAAAACATTCAGTACTTC.

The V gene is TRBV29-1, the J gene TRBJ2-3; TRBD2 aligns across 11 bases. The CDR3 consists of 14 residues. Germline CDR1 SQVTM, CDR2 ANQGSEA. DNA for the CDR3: TGCACCATACTAGCGGGGGTTGACACAGATACGCAGTATTTT. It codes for CTILAGVDTDTQYF.

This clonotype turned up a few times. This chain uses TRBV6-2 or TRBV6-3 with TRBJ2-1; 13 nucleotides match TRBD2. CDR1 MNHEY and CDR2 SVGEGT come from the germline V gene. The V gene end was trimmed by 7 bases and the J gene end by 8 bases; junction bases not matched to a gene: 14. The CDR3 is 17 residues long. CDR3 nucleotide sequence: TGTGCCAGCACCGTGGGACTAGCGGGATGGGGAAGGGATGAGCAGTTCTTC. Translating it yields CASTVGLAGWGRDEQFF.

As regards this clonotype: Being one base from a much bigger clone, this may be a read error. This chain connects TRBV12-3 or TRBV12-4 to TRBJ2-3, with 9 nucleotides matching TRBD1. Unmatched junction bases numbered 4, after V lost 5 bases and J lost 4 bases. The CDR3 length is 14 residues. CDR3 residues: CASSDRGGADTQYF. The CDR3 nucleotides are TGTGCCAGCAGTGACAGGGGGGGCGCAGATACGCAGTATTTT.

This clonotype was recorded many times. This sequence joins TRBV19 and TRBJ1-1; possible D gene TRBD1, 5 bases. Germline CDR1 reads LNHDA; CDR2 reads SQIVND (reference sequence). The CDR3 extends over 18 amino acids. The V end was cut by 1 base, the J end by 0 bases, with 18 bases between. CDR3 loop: CASSIAGPGRVMNTEAFF. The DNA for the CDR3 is TGTGCCAGTAGTATAGCGGGTCCAGGGCGAGTCATGAACACTGAAGCTTTCTTT.